This T cell receptor (beta chain) was sequenced in a study of blood T cell repertoires in COVID-19. Study context: The United States, Italy and Spain provided the acute and convalescent COVID-19 samples. From T cells, B-cell-depleted T cells, or PBMCs came the material, which was cDNA or gDNA.

V was clipped by 4 bases and J by 0 bases, with 13 bases between them. This CDR3 contains 15 residues. Germline CDR1 MGHDK, CDR2 SYGVNS. Some clones are missing from TCRdb's copy, which holds only in-frame ones; the method was immunoSEQ multiplex PCR. The table has 180,000 or so clones, about 85% seen once; the top ten hold 6.2%. This study enrolled people aged 18 to 89 from approximately 25 US geographic areas. Recovered Cohort 3 donors showed two negative PCRs, clearance, or symptom resolution. Sequences were obtained from PBMCs or T cells enriched from blood (not recorded which). This clonotype was obtained from a man aged 35-49 years who had recovered from COVID-19. The chain links TRBV25-1 to TRBJ2-7, with a weak D call TRBD2 (6 bases). The CDR3 is CASSGREKFSYEQYF. The CDR3 DNA reads TGTGCCAGCAGTGGACGGGAGAAATTCTCCTACGAGCAGTACTTC.